The 17 T cell receptor beta chains reported below all come from one sample, sequenced in a study of blood T cell repertoires in COVID-19 (dated by TCRdb to 2020 to 2021). Library method: the immunoSEQ multiplex PCR assay. The table was pulled from immuneACCESS by TCRdb, which kept in-frame rearrangements only. Such tables lose some clones; where checked, under half of the loss comes from unresolved V genes, and the rest has no known cause. The sample table records roughly 410,000 clones; about 90% of these occur just once. The ten largest make up approximately 2.5% of the sample. Sequencing input: peripheral blood. These receptors all come from a woman aged 60-75 years with COVID-19, enrolled during active disease.

This sequence joins TRBV10-3 and TRBJ1-5, with D perhaps TRBD1 (5 bases). The CDR3 is 13 residues long. Trimming left V 6 bases short and J 3 bases short, with 9 bases between. The germline V gene has CDR1 ENHRY and CDR2 SYGVKD. This CDR3 is CAIRGGVNQPQHF. The CDR3, as DNA: TGTGCCATCAGGGGGGGGGTCAATCAGCCCCAGCATTTT.

The V call is TRBV13, the J call TRBJ2-7; 14 positions match TRBD2. V lost 6 bases, J lost 3 bases, and 7 bases stayed unmatched. CDR3 length: 16 residues. Germline lookup yields CDR1 PRHDT and CDR2 FYEKMQ (reference sequence). The CDR3 is CASSYGTSGGFYEQYF. The CDR3 DNA reads as TGTGCCAGCAGTTACGGGACTAGCGGGGGTTTCTACGAGCAGTACTTC.

This chain uses TRBV6-6 with TRBJ2-2, with 9 bases lining up with TRBD1. The CDR3 is 15 amino acids. CDR1 is MNHNY, CDR2 SVGAGI, per germline (reference sequence). After removal of 7 bases from V and 3 bases from J, the junction contained 6 bases not matched to a gene. This chain's CDR3 is CASNDRGTHTGELFF. Here the CDR3 DNA reads TGTGCCAGCAATGACAGGGGGACCCACACCGGGGAGCTGTTTTTT.

The rearrangement joins TRBV21-1 to TRBJ1-4; TRBD1, the table's D call, was not compared with the DNA. TRBV21-1 is flagged as a pseudogene. The CDR3 spans 16 residues. The CDR3 here is CASRKHGGRGREKLFF. CDR3 in DNA: TGTGCCAGCAGGAAGCACGGAGGCAGGGGGCGAGAAAAACTGTTTTTT.

The chain joins TRBV19 to TRBJ1-5, with TRBD1 matching over 7 bases. Germline CDR1 is LNHDA and CDR2 is SQIVND (reference sequence). Trimming took 3 bases from V and 0 from J; bases not matched to a gene: 8. This CDR3 has 17 amino acids. The CDR3 spells CASSMDFDRVSNQPQHF. The CDR3 DNA reads TGTGCCAGTAGTATGGACTTCGACAGGGTTAGCAATCAGCCCCAGCATTTT.

The chain links TRBV3-1 (or the pseudogene TRBV3-2) to TRBJ1-4; the match to TRBD1 covers 7 bases. Germline trimming cut 4 bases from V and 8 bases from J; bases unmatched to any gene: 7. CDR3 length: 14 residues. The V gene's germline CDR1 is LGHDT and CDR2 YNNKEL (reference sequence). CDR3 nucleotide sequence: TGTGCCAGCAGCCTTCGGACAGGTAGCGAAAAACTGTTTTTT. It translates to CASSLRTGSEKLFF.

The rearrangement links TRBV5-4 to TRBJ1-1; 8 bases match TRBD1. Germline V gene sequence: CDR1 SGHNT, CDR2 YYREEE (reference sequence). V shed 6 bases and J 2 bases; nucleotides not matched to a gene: 6. The CDR3 is 14 residues long. The CDR3 protein is CASTSGQANTEAFF. CDR3 DNA sequence: TGTGCCAGCACCTCGGGACAGGCCAACACTGAAGCTTTCTTT.

This chain connects TRBV6-4 to TRBJ1-1, with TRBD1 matching 7 bases. Germline V gene sequence: CDR1 MRHNA, CDR2 SNTAGT. J lost 6 bases, V lost 7 bases, and 11 bases had no gene match. This CDR3 region has 14 residues. The CDR3 DNA is TGTGCCAGCAAAACTAAGACAGGGAGCGCTGAAGCTTTCTTT. It translates to CASKTKTGSAEAFF.

This clone came up once. This chain uses TRBV5-1 with TRBJ2-7, with TRBD1 identical over 9 bases. Germline lookup yields CDR1 SGHRS and CDR2 YFSETQ. The CDR3 consists of 14 residues. V gave up 3 bases and J gave up 3 bases; unmatched junction bases: 4. Written as DNA, the CDR3 is TGCGCCAGCAGCTCGACAGGGGGTGACTACGAGCAGTACTTC. It codes for CASSSTGGDYEQYF.

The J gene is TRBJ1-1, the V gene TRBV10-3, with a possible D match to TRBD1 (5 bases). Germline V gene data show CDR1 as ENHRY and CDR2 as SYGVKD. This CDR3 has 14 residues. V lost 0 bases and J 4 bases, leaving 9 bases between the germline ends. CDR3 nucleotide sequence: TGTGCCATCAGTGAGTCGACAGATTTCACTGAAGCTTTCTTT. The encoded protein is CAISESTDFTEAFF.

The chain couples TRBV3-1 (or the pseudogene TRBV3-2) to TRBJ2-5; 10 positions match TRBD1. CDR1 and CDR2 (germline): LGHDT, YNNKEL (reference sequence). Trimming at V came to 2 bases and at J to 3 bases, leaving 3 bases not matched to a gene. CDR3 length equals 15 residues. The CDR3 sequence is CASSQTGTGEETQYF. The CDR3 coding sequence is TGTGCCAGCAGCCAAACCGGGACAGGGGAAGAGACCCAGTACTTC.

The chain uses TRBV6-1 and TRBJ1-4; a possible D gene is TRBD1 (6 bases). The CDR3 covers 15 residues. V gave up 1 base and J gave up 6 bases, with 12 bases separating them. Germline CDR1 is MNHNS and CDR2 is SASEGT. This CDR3 reads CASSEVGAGDEKLFF. As DNA, the CDR3 is TGTGCCAGCAGTGAAGTGGGGGCGGGGGATGAAAAACTGTTTTTT.

In this sample, this clone turned up once. The chain links TRBV7-9 to TRBJ2-1; 12 bases are shared with TRBD2. Per the germline V gene, CDR1 is SEHNR and CDR2 is FQNEAQ (reference sequence). The V segment lost 5 bases and the J segment 9 bases; nucleotides outside the gene matches: 8. CDR3 size: 15 residues. CDR3 bases: TGTGCCAGCAGCATCCCTAGCGGGGGGGCCGGTGAGCAGTTCTTC. Protein product: CASSIPSGGAGEQFF.

The chain combines TRBV14 with TRBJ1-1, with D maybe TRBD1 (5 bases). CDR3 length equals 15 residues. Trimming removed 4 bases at V and 5 bases at J, with 17 bases between. CDR1 is SGHDN, CDR2 FVKESK, per germline. The CDR3 is CASSLTGTMVTEAFF. CDR3 DNA sequence: TGTGCCAGCAGCCTGACCGGGACTATGGTAACTGAAGCTTTCTTT.

This clone was seen just once. This rearrangement joins TRBV27 to TRBJ1-4, with a weak D call TRBD1 (6 bases). The CDR3 loop spans 17 amino acids. Trimming pared 8 bases from V and 5 bases from J, leaving 24 bases between. Germline V gives CDR1 MNHEY, CDR2 SMNVEV (reference sequence). As DNA, the CDR3 is TGTGCCAGCGCTACCGGGAGGGGGTCCCTTTACAATGAAAAACTGTTTTTT. It is translated as CASATGRGSLYNEKLFF.

This sequence joins TRBV5-6 and TRBJ1-1; D is perhaps TRBD1 (6 bases). CDR1 SGHDT and CDR2 YYEEEE come from the germline V gene. This CDR3 is built from 16 residues. V was cut by 1 base and J by 7 bases, with 20 bases left in between. The CDR3 DNA sequence: TGTGCCAGCAGCTTGTTCAGGGGAATTATTATAGGTGAAGCTTTCTTT. Amino acids: CASSLFRGIIIGEAFF.

This chain joins TRBV5-1 and TRBJ2-2, with a tentative D call TRBD2 (7 bases). The CDR3 sequence is 14 residues long. Germline-derived CDR1 and CDR2 are SGHRS and YFSETQ. V was cut by 8 bases and J by 2 bases, with 13 bases left in between. CDR3 nucleotides: TGCGCCAGTCATCCGGGGGGCAACACCGGGGAGCTGTTTTTT. Protein: CASHPGGNTGELFF.